This TCR beta chain derives from a study of blood T cell repertoires in COVID-19. As for the study in general: Sources were T cells, B-cell-depleted T cells, or PBMCs; the material itself was cDNA or gDNA.

Recruits, aged about 18 to 95 years, lived in 20 to 30 US areas. Each recovered donor of Cohort 3 presented with two negative PCRs, clearance, or symptom resolution. The CDR3 spans 15 residues. V shed 2 bases, J shed 7 bases, and the junction held 8 bases outside the gene matches. Germline CDR1 KGHSH, CDR2 LQKENI. This clone appeared many times. Authors' processing steps: Nucleated cell number was recorded as an estimate derived from reference gene primer amplification. The repertoire was sequenced with immunoSEQ multiplex PCR; TCRdb's copy has only in-frame clones and lacks some. V, J and clone size reflect that table, while D and trimming were determined from the DNA. Of 250,000 to 300,000 clones in the sample, 80% to 90% were seen once.

What was sequenced was PBMCs or T cells enriched from blood (not recorded which). The source is a woman between 45 and 60 years old who had recovered from COVID-19. This sequence joins TRBV18 and TRBJ2-1; 7 bases match TRBD1. The CDR3, as DNA: TGTGCCAGCTCACCAGCCGAGACAGGGTCAAATGAGCAGTTCTTC. This codes for CASSPAETGSNEQFF. Looking up the rest from reference TRBV18 and TRBJ2-1 gives the full variable domain: NAGVMQNPRHLVRRRGQEARLRCSPMKGHSHVYWYRQLPEEGLKFMVYLQKENIIDESGMPKERFSAEFPKEGPSILRIQQVVRGDSAAYFCASSPAETGSNEQFFGPGTRLTVL.